One sample yielded the 32 T cell receptor beta chains listed below, sequenced in a study of coeliac disease. Produced via immunoSEQ multiplex PCR; TCRdb's table is partial and in-frame only. The sample lists a few thousand clones, about 66% occurring once. The sample taken for sequencing was lamina propria lymphocytes from the gut. The receptors were gathered from a woman between 45 and 60 years old with celiac disease on a gluten-free diet.

This chain joins TRBV10-3 and TRBJ2-5, with D unresolved. CDR1 and CDR2 from the germline V gene are ENHRY and SYGVKD. The CDR3 runs 14 residues. V was pared by 6 bases and J by 2 bases, with 13 bases between. CDR3 sequence reads: CAIREHAKQETQYF. The CDR3 DNA reads TGTGCCATCAGGGAGCACGCTAAGCAAGAGACCCAGTACTTC.

V and J are TRBV28 and TRBJ2-7; 7 bases align to TRBD1. Germline V gives CDR1 MDHEN, CDR2 SYDVKM. The J segment lost 4 bases and the V segment lost 5 bases, leaving 5 bases of the junction unmatched. This CDR3 has 13 residues. The CDR3 is CASSQGDRYEQYF. DNA of the CDR3: TGTGCCAGCAGTCAGGGGGACCGGTACGAGCAGTACTTC. Combining the CDR3 with reference TRBV28 and TRBJ2-7 gives the whole variable domain DVKVTQSSRYLVKRTGEKVFLECVQDMDHENMFWYRQDPGLGLRLIYFSYDVKMKEKGDIPEGYSVSREKKERFSLILESASTNQTSMYLCASSQGDRYEQYFGPGTRLTVT.

The genes are TRBV7-2 and TRBJ2-3, with a possible D match to TRBD1 (6 bases). Germline lookup yields CDR1 SGHTA and CDR2 FQGNSA. The CDR3 totals 13 residues. V gave up 3 bases and J gave up 5 bases, with 9 bases separating them. CDR3 nucleotide sequence: TGTGCCAGCAGCTTTTCACAGGGAGATACGCAGTATTTT. Translation gives CASSFSQGDTQYF.

The CDR3 protein is CASSQDFQNAGVLSSGANVLTF. The CDR3 DNA follows: TGCGCCAGCAGCCAAGATTTCCAGAACGCAGGGGTCTTATCCTCTGGGGCCAACGTCCTGACTTTC. This rearrangement joins TRBV4-3 to TRBJ2-6; maybe TRBD1 (6 bases). Looked up from germline, CDR1 is LGHNA and CDR2 is YSLEER. CDR3 length: 22 residues. V lost 0 bases, J lost 0 bases, and 24 bases lay in between.

This clone has a handful of counts. The chain employs TRBV7-8 and TRBJ2-5, with a weak D call TRBD1 (5 bases). V lost 5 bases to trimming and J lost 3 bases, with 16 bases between them. This CDR3 region has 15 residues. CDR1 is SGHVS, CDR2 FQNEAQ, per germline. This chain's CDR3 is CASSLGQLFEETQYF. The CDR3 coding sequence is TGTGCCAGCAGCCTCGGACAATTGTTTGAAGAGACCCAGTACTTC. The entire variable domain, with the rest obtained from reference TRBV7-8 and TRBJ2-5, is as follows: GAGVSQSPRYKVAKRGQDVALRCDPISGHVSLFWYQQALGQGPEFLTYFQNEAQLDKSGLPSDRFFAERPEGSVSTLKIQRTQQEDSAVYLCASSLGQLFEETQYFGPGTRLLVL.

V gene TRBV11-2 combines with J gene TRBJ2-5, with 7 bases aligning to TRBD1. The J call may be wrong; the DNA end is better matched by TRBJ2-7. This CDR3 has 14 residues. Germline assignment: CDR1 SGHAT and CDR2 FQNNGV. The CDR3 bases are TGTGCCAGCAGCGCCACGGGACAGAAATACGAGCAGTACTTC. Translation: CASSATGQKYEQYF.

Only one count was recorded for this clone. The chain uses TRBV27 and TRBJ2-3, with D possibly TRBD1 on 7 matching bases. Trimming removed 7 bases from V and 5 bases from J, with 10 bases in between. Germline loops: CDR1 MNHEY, CDR2 SMNVEV (reference sequence). The CDR3 consists of 12 residues. The CDR3 DNA sequence: TGTGCCAGCACCCAGGGGGGAGATACGCAGTATTTT. Translated, it gives CASTQGGDTQYF.

V is TRBV4-1 and J is TRBJ2-1; D gene ambiguous. The length of the CDR3 is 20 residues. From germline, CDR1 is MGHRA and CDR2 YSYEKL. V lost 4 bases, J lost 7 bases, and 32 bases lay in between. CDR3 amino acids: CASSRKQRPSYVSFMNEQFF. CDR3 nucleotides: TGCGCCAGCAGCCGCAAGCAGCGTCCTTCTTATGTGTCTTTTATGAATGAGCAGTTCTTC.

This chain uses TRBV5-1 with TRBJ2-1; 11 nucleotides agree with TRBD1. V gave up 3 bases and J gave up 10 bases; unmatched junction bases: 12. Germline assignment: CDR1 SGHRS and CDR2 YFSETQ. The CDR3 consists of 16 residues. This CDR3 reads CASSYLPGTGGGEQFF. In DNA, the CDR3 is TGCGCCAGCAGCTATCTCCCGGGGACAGGGGGTGGCGAGCAGTTCTTC.

The V call is TRBV30, the J call TRBJ1-5; tentative D call: TRBD1 (6 bases). The V end was cut by 1 base, the J end by 2 bases, with 9 bases between. CDR1 and CDR2 (germline): GTSNPN, SVGIG (reference sequence). The CDR3 is made up of 14 amino acids. CDR3 in amino acids: CAWSASGGNQPQHF. The DNA for the CDR3 is TGTGCCTGGAGTGCGTCAGGGGGCAATCAGCCCCAGCATTTT. The variable domain in full, with the rest retrieved from reference TRBV30 and TRBJ1-5, is SQTIHQWPATLVQPVGSPLSLECTVEGTSNPNLYWYRQAAGRGLQLLFYSVGIGQISSEVPQNLSASRPQDRQFILSSKKLLLSDSGFYLCAWSASGGNQPQHFGDGTRLSIL.

The chain has TRBV15 and TRBJ2-5; possibly TRBD1 for D (6 bases). CDR1 LNHNV and CDR2 YYDKDF come from the germline V gene (reference sequence). This CDR3 is 13 amino acids long. Deletions cut 1 base from V and 11 bases from J, with 14 bases between. In DNA, the CDR3 is TGTGCCACCAGCAGAGGGTCAGGGGAAGAGCAGTACTTC. This sequence encodes CATSRGSGEEQYF.

This CDR3 reads CASTRGGLGLPQHF. CDR3 nucleotide sequence: TGTGCCAGCACCCGGGGGGGGCTAGGGCTGCCCCAGCATTTT. The V and J genes are TRBV28 and TRBJ1-5; D is possibly TRBD1 (6 bases). V lost 7 bases to trimming and J lost 9 bases, with 19 bases between them. Germline values: CDR1 MDHEN, CDR2 SYDVKM. CDR3 length: 14 residues.

This CDR3 reads CAWSVRWGRATGNTIYF. The CDR3 nucleotides are TGTGCCTGGAGTGTGCGGTGGGGCAGGGCAACTGGAAACACCATATATTTT. The chain recombines TRBV30 with TRBJ1-3; D is perhaps TRBD1 (5 bases). CDR1 is GTSNPN and CDR2 is SVGIG in the germline V gene (reference sequence). This CDR3 has 17 residues. Trimming cost V 0 bases and J 2 bases, with 17 bases left between them.

The V gene is TRBV2, the J gene TRBJ1-4; 8 positions agree with TRBD1. In germline, CDR1 is SNHLY, CDR2 FYNNEI. Trimming cost V 5 bases and J 4 bases; bases outside gene matches: 3. This CDR3 is built from 14 residues. CDR3 coding DNA: TGTGCCAGCAGTCCGACAGGGGATAATGAAAAACTGTTTTTT. The encoded protein is CASSPTGDNEKLFF. The variable domain in full, with the rest retrieved from reference TRBV2 and TRBJ1-4, is EPEVTQTPSHQVTQMGQEVILRCVPISNHLYFYWYRQILGQKVEFLVSFYNNEISEKSEIFDDQFSVERPDGSNFTLKIRSTKLEDSAMYFCASSPTGDNEKLFFGSGTQLSVL.

This sequence joins TRBV5-1 and TRBJ1-2, with a possible D match to TRBD1 (6 bases). The CDR3 has 15 amino acids. Germline V gene lookup returns CDR1 SGHRS and CDR2 YFSETQ. Trimming took 0 bases from V and 6 from J, leaving 15 bases between them. The CDR3 bases are TGCGCCAGCAGCTTGGGTTCGTCAAGGGACAATGGCTACACCTTC. It yields the protein CASSLGSSRDNGYTF.

This chain links TRBV23-1 with TRBJ1-1; no clear D gene. TRBV23-1 is sorted into the ORF group, with uncertain function. Trimming cost V 0 bases and J 8 bases, with 13 bases left between them. This CDR3 region has 14 residues. Here the CDR3 DNA reads TGCGCCAGCAGTCAATCGAAAAGGGAGGGCGAAGCTTTCTTT. Protein sequence: CASSQSKREGEAFF.

As regards this clone: Within the sample, other DNA sequences also encode this same CDR3. This rearrangement joins TRBV28 to TRBJ1-5; D remains unclear. Per the germline V gene, CDR1 is MDHEN and CDR2 is SYDVKM. The V and J ends lost 4 bases and 7 bases respectively, with 8 bases between them. CDR3 length: 12 amino acids. CDR3 sequence: CASSSRYQPQHF. The DNA for the CDR3 is TGTGCCAGCAGTTCCCGGTACCAGCCCCAGCATTTT.

In its sample, this clone is large. The V call is TRBV19, the J call TRBJ1-5; 10 bases match TRBD1. Trimming at V came to 5 bases and at J to 5 bases, leaving 12 bases not matched to a gene. This CDR3 is built from 17 residues. CDR1 is LNHDA, CDR2 SQIVND, per germline (reference sequence). Here the CDR3 DNA reads TGTGCCAGTAGTCCAGGGACAGGGGTGGGGCGGCATCAGCCCCAGCATTTT. Amino acids: CASSPGTGVGRHQPQHF.

The genes are TRBV30 and TRBJ2-3, with a tentative D call TRBD1 (6 bases). Germline V gene lookup returns CDR1 GTSNPN and CDR2 SVGIG (reference sequence). This CDR3 comprises 13 residues. V was clipped by 7 bases and J by 5 bases, with 16 bases between them. CDR3 loop: CAYTGISRDTQYF. In DNA form, the CDR3 reads TGTGCCTATACAGGGATTTCCAGAGATACGCAGTATTTT.

The rearrangement joins TRBV30 to TRBJ1-2; D might be TRBD1 (6 bases). From germline, CDR1 is GTSNPN and CDR2 SVGIG (reference sequence). This CDR3 has 14 amino acids. V dropped 3 bases and J dropped 8 bases, with 19 bases sitting between them. The CDR3 coding sequence is TGTGCCTGGAGCCGGACAGCTACCATTCGGGGCTACACCTTC. Its protein product is CAWSRTATIRGYTF.

The chain joins TRBV28 to TRBJ1-4, with TRBD1 matching over 8 bases. Trimming cost V 6 bases and J 6 bases; bases outside gene matches: 9. The CDR3 has 15 residues. The germline gives CDR1 MDHEN, CDR2 SYDVKM. CDR3 nucleotide sequence: TGTGCCAGCAGCCCGGACAGGGCCCTCCATGAAAAACTGTTTTTT. Translated: CASSPDRALHEKLFF.

This sequence joins TRBV5-6 and TRBJ2-6; D not resolved. This CDR3 region has 16 residues. Between the trimmed V and J ends, which lost 0 bases and 2 bases, there was a span of 9 bases. Per germline, CDR1 SGHDT and CDR2 YYEEEE. CDR3 in amino acids: CASSLVTATGANVLTF. The CDR3 nucleotides are TGTGCCAGCAGCTTGGTCACAGCCACTGGGGCCAACGTCCTGACTTTC.

CDR3 sequence: CASRGQPYGYTF. CDR3 bases: TGTGCCAGCAGGGGACAGCCCTATGGCTACACCTTC. This chain uses TRBV27 with TRBJ1-2, with TRBD1 matching 7 bases. Germline loops: CDR1 MNHEY, CDR2 SMNVEV (reference sequence). Unmatched junction bases numbered 2, after V lost 6 bases and J lost 4 bases. CDR3 length: 12 amino acids.

The CDR3 coding sequence is TGTGCCAGCAGCCCCCACAGGGGGCGGGAACCCTACGAGCAGTACTTC. This encodes CASSPHRGREPYEQYF. The J gene is TRBJ2-7, the V gene TRBV7-9, with 9 bases matching TRBD1. This CDR3 region has 16 residues. Trimming cost V 5 bases and J 2 bases; bases outside gene matches: 10. Germline values: CDR1 SEHNR, CDR2 FQNEAQ (reference sequence).

This chain links TRBV2 with TRBJ1-5, with 9 positions matching TRBD1. The junction had 9 bases not matched to a gene; V was cut back by 6 bases and J by 3 bases. Per the germline V gene, CDR1 is SNHLY and CDR2 is FYNNEI. The CDR3 loop spans 16 amino acids. CDR3 in amino acids: CASSEQGAHNNQPQHF. The CDR3 bases are TGTGCCAGCAGCGAACAGGGGGCACACAACAATCAGCCCCAGCATTTT.

The chain is built from TRBV2 and TRBJ2-7; D is unresolved. The V and J ends lost 3 bases and 3 bases respectively, with 3 bases between them. This CDR3 is 11 amino acids long. Germline lookup yields CDR1 SNHLY and CDR2 FYNNEI. Here the CDR3 reads CASSDNYEQYF. The CDR3 coding sequence is TGTGCCAGCAGTGACAACTACGAGCAGTACTTC.

The rearrangement uses TRBV19 and TRBJ2-7, with D possibly being TRBD1 (6 bases). The germline V and J ends were trimmed by 8 bases and 2 bases, with 16 bases remaining between them. This CDR3 region has 14 residues. CDR1 and CDR2 from the germline V gene are LNHDA and SQIVND (reference sequence). The CDR3, as DNA: TGTGCCAGTTCCGAGGACAGAATTGCCTACGAGCAGTACTTC. Amino acids: CASSEDRIAYEQYF. Supplemented by reference TRBV19 and TRBJ2-7, the full variable domain reads DGGITQSPKYLFRKEGQNVTLSCEQNLNHDAMYWYRQDPGQGLRLIYYSQIVNDFQKGDIAEGYSVSREKKESFPLTVTSAQKNPTAFYLCASSEDRIAYEQYFGPGTRLTVT.

CDR3 nucleotides: TGTGCCAGCTCACCCCAGTACAGGGAGGGAGGCTACACCTTC. Amino acids: CASSPQYREGGYTF. The V call is TRBV18, the J call TRBJ1-2, with a weak D call TRBD1 (6 bases). The ends were cut back, 3 bases at V and 8 bases at J, with 16 bases in the middle. Germline V lookup: CDR1 KGHSH, CDR2 LQKENI. This CDR3 is 14 amino acids long.

J is TRBJ2-7 and V is TRBV28; D may be TRBD1 (5 bases). Germline CDR1 reads MDHEN; CDR2 reads SYDVKM. The length of the CDR3 is 14 residues. V lost 8 bases and J 2 bases, leaving 16 bases between the germline ends. CDR3 protein: CASGSTGRAYEQYF. CDR3 in DNA: TGTGCCAGCGGGTCAACAGGTCGCGCCTACGAGCAGTACTTC.

The rearrangement uses TRBV28 and TRBJ2-1; weak D call: TRBD2 (7 bases). CDR1 and CDR2 (germline): MDHEN, SYDVKM. This CDR3 comprises 16 residues. Trimming removed 0 bases at V and 6 bases at J, with 15 bases between. The CDR3 is CASSLWGRGRGNEQFF. As DNA, the CDR3 is TGTGCCAGCAGTTTATGGGGGCGGGGGCGCGGCAATGAGCAGTTCTTC.

The gene calls are TRBV27 and TRBJ1-5; tentatively, D is TRBD1 (5 bases). Trimming shortened V by 4 bases and J by 2 bases, and 12 bases separated the two germline ends. This CDR3 spans 15 amino acids. Germline V CDR1 and CDR2: MNHEY, SMNVEV (reference sequence). The CDR3, as DNA: TGTGCCAGCAGTTCTCAGGGTTGGGGCAATCAGCCCCAGCATTTT. Protein product: CASSSQGWGNQPQHF.

DNA for the CDR3: TGTGCCAGCAGTTTATCCGGGACAGGGGTCACTTTACACACTGAAGCTTTCTTT. Its translation is CASSLSGTGVTLHTEAFF. The chain couples TRBV27 to TRBJ1-1, with 10 bases aligning to TRBD1. Germline V gene sequence: CDR1 MNHEY, CDR2 SMNVEV (reference sequence). V was pared by 0 bases and J by 3 bases, with 10 bases of the junction left unmatched. This CDR3 comprises 18 residues.